Described below is a single TCR beta chain sequence and its context. The sample originates from a study of shared clonotypes between healthy human individuals. V was clipped by 6 bases and J by 6 bases, with 15 bases between them. The CDR3 is 14 residues long. The germline V gene has CDR1 SNHLY and CDR2 FYNNEI. The data were produced by immunoSEQ multiplex PCR, yet TCRdb's version contains in-frame clones alone and is incomplete. The sample consists of roughly 520,000 clones, roughly 95% of them appearing once. The chain links TRBV2 to TRBJ2-1; D is unresolved. This sequence originates from a young woman in good health. The source material was naive CD4+ T cells sorted from blood. Subset noted: CD45RA+ positively selected. CDR3: CASRRPEESNEQFF. Written as DNA, the CDR3 is TGTGCCAGCAGACGCCCAGAGGAGTCCAATGAGCAGTTCTTC. Full variable domain (outside the CDR3, taken from reference TRBV2 and TRBJ2-1): EPEVTQTPSHQVTQMGQEVILRCVPISNHLYFYWYRQILGQKVEFLVSFYNNEISEKSEIFDDQFSVERPDGSNFTLKIRSTKLEDSAMYFCASRRPEESNEQFFGPGTRLTVL.